These 29 T cell receptor beta chains were sequenced from one sample in a study of Ad26.COV2.S vaccination and SARS-CoV-2 variants. Treatment here: approximately 18 received Ad26.COV2.S at low or high dose, single or two shots; several received placebo; per-sample allocation not given. Sampling occurred on day 63 after the first vaccine or placebo injection. This table comes from immunoSEQ multiplex PCR, and its TCRdb copy is limited to in-frame clones, with some not included. The top ten hold 3.6% of the sample, which has around 450,000 clones, approximately 88% seen once. The material was peripheral blood, obtained in a trial of Ad26.COV2.S vaccine versus placebo. These receptors were obtained from a person aged 18-65 years who received the Ad26.COV2.S COVID-19 vaccine or a placebo.

The chain has TRBV5-5 and TRBJ2-4; D remains ambiguous. The germline V gene encodes CDR1 SGHKS and CDR2 YYEKEE (reference sequence). This CDR3 comprises 16 residues. The V end was cut by 3 bases, the J end by 0 bases, with 13 bases between. CDR3 sequence (DNA): TGTGCCAGCAGCTGGACGGAGATGCTAGCCAAAAACATTCAGTACTTC. It translates to CASSWTEMLAKNIQYF.

This clone was seen just once. V is TRBV5-6 and J is TRBJ2-7; D might be TRBD2 (5 bases). V was shortened by 0 bases and J by 5 bases, with 9 bases between the two germline ends. This CDR3 region has 13 residues. From germline, CDR1 is SGHDT and CDR2 YYEEEE. The CDR3 nucleotides read TGTGCCAGCAGCTTGGGAGGGAGTGACGAGCAGTACTTC. Its translation is CASSLGGSDEQYF.

The rearrangement joins TRBV5-1 to TRBJ2-1; 8 bases map to TRBD2. Trimming at V came to 3 bases and at J to 7 bases, leaving 6 bases not matched to a gene. The CDR3 sequence is 14 residues long. Germline CDR1 reads SGHRS; CDR2 reads YFSETQ. The CDR3 loop reads CASSWRGVGNEQFF. In DNA form, the CDR3 reads TGCGCCAGCAGCTGGCGGGGGGTAGGGAATGAGCAGTTCTTC.

This clone came up a few times. This chain joins TRBV19 and TRBJ2-7; maybe TRBD2 (6 bases). Per germline, CDR1 LNHDA and CDR2 SQIVND (reference sequence). This CDR3 contains 13 residues. V was trimmed by 5 bases and J by 2 bases, leaving 10 bases between them. The CDR3: CASSRGSAYEQYF. The CDR3 nucleotides are TGTGCCAGTAGTCGGGGGTCCGCCTACGAGCAGTACTTC.

Worth noting for this clone: One junction end does not reproduce the germline sequence, and a read error may be involved. This chain connects TRBV7-8 to TRBJ2-1; 11 bases are a match to TRBD2. The CDR3 consists of 15 residues. CDR1 and CDR2 from the germline V gene are SGHVS and FQNEAQ. The CDR3 sequence: CASSLAGGLYNEQFF. CDR3 in DNA: TGTGCCAGCAGTTTAGCGGGGGGGTTATACAATGAGCAGTTCTTC.

The V gene is TRBV27, the J gene TRBJ1-6; D gene uncertain. The CDR3 length is 14 residues. V gave up 3 bases and J gave up 9 bases, with 12 bases separating them. Germline V gene data show CDR1 as MNHEY and CDR2 as SMNVEV (reference sequence). This chain's CDR3 is CASSLVATGSPLHF. CDR3 sequence (DNA): TGTGCCAGCAGTTTGGTAGCTACCGGTTCACCCCTCCACTTT.

The V and J genes are TRBV9 and TRBJ2-2; D tentatively reads TRBD1 or TRBD2 (6 bases each). The CDR3 loop spans 14 amino acids. V was pared by 0 bases and J by 5 bases, with 8 bases between. Germline V gene lookup returns CDR1 SGDLS and CDR2 YYNGEE. Here the CDR3 reads CASSVAGATGELFF. The CDR3 region has the DNA TGTGCCAGCAGCGTAGCGGGGGCAACCGGGGAGCTGTTTTTT.

This clone was detected once. The chain joins TRBV29-1 to TRBJ1-4; D possibly corresponds to TRBD1 (6 bases). Trimming left V 7 bases short and J 0 bases short, with 12 bases between. The CDR3 loop spans 14 amino acids. Germline-derived CDR1 and CDR2 are SQVTM and ANQGSEA. The CDR3: CSAGHSSTNEKLFF. The DNA of the CDR3 is TGCAGCGCGGGACATTCGTCAACTAATGAAAAACTGTTTTTT.

This chain connects TRBV4-3 to TRBJ1-4, with D perhaps TRBD1 (5 bases). V was cut by 1 base and J by 2 bases, with 17 bases left in between. The germline V gene encodes CDR1 LGHNA and CDR2 YSLEER. The CDR3 totals 18 residues. Here the CDR3 reads CASSQGPGRTRTNEKLFF. For the CDR3, the DNA is TGCGCCAGCAGCCAAGGACCGGGACGGACGCGGACTAATGAAAAACTGTTTTTT.

The CDR3: CASSPRDRNYGYTF. DNA of the CDR3: TGTGCCAGCTCACCCCGGGACAGGAATTATGGCTACACCTTC. The chain combines TRBV18 with TRBJ1-2, with TRBD1 identical over 8 bases. In germline, CDR1 is KGHSH, CDR2 LQKENI. V lost 3 bases, J lost 5 bases, and 5 bases stayed unmatched. CDR3 length equals 14 residues.

This clone was counted once. CDR3 sequence: CSVDKDRREQFF. DNA for the CDR3: TGCAGCGTTGATAAAGACAGGCGAGAGCAGTTCTTC. The chain joins TRBV29-1 to TRBJ2-1; a possible D gene is TRBD1 (6 bases). V was cut by 3 bases and J by 10 bases, with 13 bases left in between. Germline V CDR1 and CDR2: SQVTM, ANQGSEA. The CDR3 loop spans 12 amino acids.

The V gene is TRBV5-4, the J gene TRBJ2-7; D not resolved. The CDR3 is 12 amino acids. Germline V gene lookup returns CDR1 SGHNT and CDR2 YYREEE (reference sequence). V lost 1 base, J lost 4 bases, and 6 bases lay in between. CDR3 nucleotides: TGTGCCAGCAGCTTGAACGGTTACGAGCAGTACTTC. Its translation is CASSLNGYEQYF.

In the case of this clone: At the DNA level, this CDR3 is encoded by other sequences in the same sample as well. The J gene is TRBJ2-7, the V gene TRBV6-5, with D unclear. V dropped 0 bases and J dropped 3 bases, with 9 bases sitting between them. There are 14 residues in the CDR3. Germline CDR1 is MNHEY and CDR2 is SVGAGI. CDR3 in DNA: TGTGCCAGCAGTTACTCGGGCGGATACTACGAGCAGTACTTC. It is translated as CASSYSGGYYEQYF.

This sequence joins TRBV6-1 and TRBJ1-6; maybe TRBD1 (5 bases). CDR3 length: 14 residues. V lost 2 bases to trimming and J lost 15 bases, with 17 bases between them. CDR1 and CDR2 (germline): MNHNS, SASEGT. The CDR3 loop reads CASSEPAQGPVLHF. The CDR3 DNA sequence: TGTGCCAGCAGTGAACCTGCCCAGGGACCGGTCCTCCACTTT.

The V call is TRBV19, the J call TRBJ2-3, with 8 bases aligning to TRBD1. V gave up 5 bases and J gave up 2 bases; unmatched junction bases: 6. The CDR3 covers 15 residues. Germline V CDR1 and CDR2: LNHDA, SQIVND (reference sequence). The CDR3 DNA sequence: TGTGCCAGTAGTCCCGGGACAGGACCCACAGATACGCAGTATTTT. Its protein product is CASSPGTGPTDTQYF.

CDR3 nucleotide sequence: TGTGCCAGCAGCTTGCTCGGACTCTCTGGGGCCAACGTCCTGACTTTC. Its translation is CASSLLGLSGANVLTF. The chain joins TRBV7-2 to TRBJ2-6; D might be TRBD2 (5 bases). The V and J ends lost 3 bases and 0 bases respectively, with 9 bases between them. CDR3 size: 16 residues. Germline loops: CDR1 SGHTA, CDR2 FQGNSA.

The V call is TRBV7-8, the J call TRBJ2-2, with 8 bases identical to TRBD1. The CDR3 is made up of 16 amino acids. The ends lost 4 bases at V and 0 bases at J; junction bases unmatched: 4. Germline V gene sequence: CDR1 SGHVS, CDR2 FQNEAQ. CDR3 nucleotide sequence: TGTGCCAGCAGCTCGGACAGGGCTACGAACACCGGGGAGCTGTTTTTT. Translated, it gives CASSSDRATNTGELFF. Full variable domain (remainder filled in from reference TRBV7-8 and TRBJ2-2): GAGVSQSPRYKVAKRGQDVALRCDPISGHVSLFWYQQALGQGPEFLTYFQNEAQLDKSGLPSDRFFAERPEGSVSTLKIQRTQQEDSAVYLCASSSDRATNTGELFFGEGSRLTVL.

The chain recombines TRBV2 with TRBJ1-1, with 12 bases that match TRBD1. The germline CDR1 and CDR2 sequences are SNHLY and FYNNEI. The V segment lost 6 bases and the J segment 3 bases; nucleotides outside the gene matches: 11. This CDR3 region has 17 residues. CDR3 in amino acids: CASSSGQGAVMDTEAFF. The CDR3 bases are TGTGCCAGCAGCTCGGGACAGGGGGCGGTGATGGACACTGAAGCTTTCTTT. Based on the CDR3 plus reference TRBV2 and TRBJ1-1, the full variable domain is EPEVTQTPSHQVTQMGQEVILRCVPISNHLYFYWYRQILGQKVEFLVSFYNNEISEKSEIFDDQFSVERPDGSNFTLKIRSTKLEDSAMYFCASSSGQGAVMDTEAFFGQGTRLTVV.

The sample holds one count of this clone. The rearrangement joins TRBV7-6 to TRBJ2-1, with D maybe TRBD1 (6 bases). The CDR3 has 18 amino acids. Germline assignment: CDR1 SGHVS and CDR2 FNYEAQ. V lost 0 bases and J 4 bases, leaving 19 bases between the germline ends. CDR3 coding DNA: TGTGCCAGCAGCTTAGCGCCGATGGGGGCGTTGCAGTACAATGAGCAGTTCTTC. Translation: CASSLAPMGALQYNEQFF.

This clone showed up just a few times. The chain carries TRBV9 and TRBJ2-5, with D possibly being TRBD2 (6 bases). Germline CDR1 is SGDLS and CDR2 is YYNGEE. Trimming pared 7 bases from V and 5 bases from J, leaving 27 bases between. CDR3 length equals 17 residues. The CDR3 DNA follows: TGTGCCAGCGATACCCTTAGGACCTCCCGGGAGATCGAGACCCAGTACTTC. Translated, it gives CASDTLRTSREIETQYF. Variable domain in full (rest from reference TRBV9 and TRBJ2-5): DSGVTQTPKHLITATGQRVTLRCSPRSGDLSVYWYQQSLDQGLQFLIQYYNGEERAKGNILERFSAQQFPDLHSELNLSSLELGDSALYFCASDTLRTSREIETQYFGPGTRLLVL.

The gene calls are TRBV6-5 and TRBJ1-5; weak D call: TRBD1 (5 bases). The CDR3 totals 13 residues. CDR1 and CDR2 from the germline V gene are MNHEY and SVGAGI. Trimming stripped 6 bases from V and 6 bases from J, with 12 bases between. The DNA for the CDR3 is TGTGCCAGCAGCAGCGACAGTTCTCAGCCCCAGCATTTT. Protein sequence: CASSSDSSQPQHF.

The chain uses TRBV4-2 and TRBJ2-5; 8 bases line up with TRBD2. Germline CDR1 and CDR2: LGHNA and YNFKEQ. The CDR3 totals 16 residues. V was pared by 4 bases and J by 4 bases, with 11 bases of the junction left unmatched. CDR3 loop: CASSLLPGGAGETQYF. In DNA, the CDR3 is TGTGCCAGCAGCCTCCTGCCCGGGGGGGCCGGAGAGACCCAGTACTTC.

The CDR3 bases are TGCGCCAGCAGCCAAGATGGGGCACTTGGGGCCCAGCATTTT. Translation gives CASSQDGALGAQHF. The chain couples TRBV4-1 to TRBJ1-5; D might be TRBD1 (5 bases). V lost 0 bases, J lost 11 bases, and 14 bases lay in between. CDR3 length: 14 residues. Per germline, CDR1 MGHRA and CDR2 YSYEKL.

This clone was recorded once. V is TRBV18 and J is TRBJ1-1; tentatively, D is TRBD1 (5 bases). Germline V gene sequence: CDR1 KGHSH, CDR2 LQKENI. There are 16 residues in the CDR3. V was shortened by 0 bases and J by 5 bases, with 16 bases between the two germline ends. In DNA form, the CDR3 reads TGTGCCAGCTCACCACCTTGGGCCCAGGGAGAGACTGAAGCTTTCTTT. It specifies CASSPPWAQGETEAFF.

The rearrangement uses TRBV7-3 and TRBJ2-2; a weak D match, TRBD1 (7 bases). Trimming took 0 bases from V and 4 from J, leaving 15 bases between them. The CDR3 is 17 residues long. CDR1 and CDR2 (germline): SGHTA, FQGTGA. CDR3 residues: CASSLTGGGSGTGELFF. CDR3 nucleotide sequence: TGTGCCAGCAGCTTAACTGGAGGGGGCAGCGGCACCGGGGAGCTGTTTTTT.

The chain uses TRBV4-1 and TRBJ2-7, with a possible D match to TRBD2 (6 bases). V lost 1 base and J 5 bases, leaving 18 bases between the germline ends. Germline assignment: CDR1 MGHRA and CDR2 YSYEKL. This CDR3 is 16 amino acids long. The CDR3 region is CASSQAAAVAGHEQYF. CDR3 nucleotides: TGCGCCAGCAGCCAAGCAGCGGCCGTTGCGGGGCACGAGCAGTACTTC.

The genes are TRBV9 and TRBJ2-5, with TRBD1 matching over 12 bases. The germline V gene has CDR1 SGDLS and CDR2 YYNGEE. The CDR3 is made up of 17 amino acids. Losses at the gene ends were 1 base for V and 5 bases for J; bases not matched to a gene: 9. CDR3 region: CASSVHGGQGAEETQYF. Written as DNA, the CDR3 is TGTGCCAGCAGCGTACACGGGGGACAGGGGGCGGAGGAGACCCAGTACTTC. The full variable domain, with the rest looked up from reference TRBV9 and TRBJ2-5, is DSGVTQTPKHLITATGQRVTLRCSPRSGDLSVYWYQQSLDQGLQFLIQYYNGEERAKGNILERFSAQQFPDLHSELNLSSLELGDSALYFCASSVHGGQGAEETQYFGPGTRLLVL.

The chain uses TRBV4-3 and TRBJ1-5; no firm D call. V gave up 0 bases and J gave up 2 bases, with 11 bases separating them. Germline CDR1 is LGHNA and CDR2 is YSLEER. The CDR3 totals 16 residues. CDR3 nucleotides: TGCGCCAGCAGCCAAGATTACCGGATCCGCAATCAGCCCCAGCATTTT. This codes for CASSQDYRIRNQPQHF.

CDR3 bases: TGTGCCAGTAGTATTGTACAGGGGCACACCGGGGAGCTGTTTTTT. Encoded protein: CASSIVQGHTGELFF. The V gene is TRBV19, the J gene TRBJ2-2; 7 bases fit TRBD1. CDR3 size: 15 residues. The germline CDR1 and CDR2 sequences are LNHDA and SQIVND (reference sequence). V lost 3 bases to trimming and J lost 3 bases; unmatched junction nucleotides: 4. The variable domain in full, with the rest retrieved from reference TRBV19 and TRBJ2-2, is DGGITQSPKYLFRKEGQNVTLSCEQNLNHDAMYWYRQDPGQGLRLIYYSQIVNDFQKGDIAEGYSVSREKKESFPLTVTSAQKNPTAFYLCASSIVQGHTGELFFGEGSRLTVL.